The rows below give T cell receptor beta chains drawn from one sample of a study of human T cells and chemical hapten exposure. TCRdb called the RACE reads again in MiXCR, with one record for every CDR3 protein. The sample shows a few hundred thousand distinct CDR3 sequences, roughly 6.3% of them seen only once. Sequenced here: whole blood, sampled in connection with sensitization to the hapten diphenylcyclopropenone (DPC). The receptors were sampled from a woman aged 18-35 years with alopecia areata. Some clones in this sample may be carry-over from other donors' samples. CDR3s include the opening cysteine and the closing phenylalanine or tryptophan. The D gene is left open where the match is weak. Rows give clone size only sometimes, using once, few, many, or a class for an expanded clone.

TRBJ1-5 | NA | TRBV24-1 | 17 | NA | CATSDFAETAVNQPQHF | TGTGCCACCAGTGATTTCGCTGAGACAGCTGTAAATCAGCCCCAGCATTTT
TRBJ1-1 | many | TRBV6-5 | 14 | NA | CASSYKDRLTEAFF | TGTGCCAGCAGTTATAAGGACCGACTAACTGAAGCTTTCTTT
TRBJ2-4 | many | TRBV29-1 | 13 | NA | CSVTTQSKNIQYF | TGCAGCGTGACCACCCAGAGCAAAAACATTCAGTACTTC
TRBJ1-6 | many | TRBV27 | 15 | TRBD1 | CASSPGQGGGSPLHF | TGTGCCAGCAGCCCCGGACAGGGAGGAGGTTCACCCCTCCACTTT
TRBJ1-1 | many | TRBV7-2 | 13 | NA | CASSFNMNTEAFF | TGTGCCAGCAGCTTTAATATGAACACTGAAGCTTTCTTT
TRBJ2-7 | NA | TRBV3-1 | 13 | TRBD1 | CASSLGQRWEQYF | TGTGCCAGCAGCTTGGGACAGCGCTGGGAGCAGTACTTC
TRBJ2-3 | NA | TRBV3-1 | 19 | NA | CASSRGRGRPFLGTDTQYF | TGTGCCAGCAGCCGAGGAAGGGGGAGGCCCTTCTTGGGCACAGATACGCAGTATTTT
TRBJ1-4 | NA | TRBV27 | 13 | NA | CASKGVGHEKLFF | TGTGCCAGCAAGGGAGTAGGGCATGAAAAACTGTTTTTT
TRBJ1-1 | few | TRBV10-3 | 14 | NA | CAISESLGNTEAFF | TGTGCCATCAGTGAGTCGCTGGGGAACACTGAAGCTTTCTTT
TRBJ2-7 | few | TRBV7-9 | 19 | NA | CASSLLSWETGPKIYEQYF | TGTGCCAGCAGCTTATTATCTTGGGAGACAGGTCCGAAAATCTACGAGCAGTACTTC
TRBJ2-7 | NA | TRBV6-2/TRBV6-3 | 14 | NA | CASSPTRSSYEQYF | TGTGCCAGCAGTCCGACACGGTCCTCCTACGAGCAGTACTTC
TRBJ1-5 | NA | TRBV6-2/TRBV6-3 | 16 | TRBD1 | CASSYSRGLGNQPQHF | TGTGCCAGCAGTTACTCCAGGGGGCTAGGCAATCAGCCCCAGCATTTT
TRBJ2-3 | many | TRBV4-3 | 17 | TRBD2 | CASSQVRAGALIDTQYF | TGCGCCAGCAGCCAAGTCCGAGCGGGGGCCCTGATAGATACGCAGTATTTT
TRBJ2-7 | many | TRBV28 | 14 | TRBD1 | CASSGTGTGYEQYF | TGTGCCAGCAGTGGGACAGGTACCGGCTACGAGCAGTACTTC
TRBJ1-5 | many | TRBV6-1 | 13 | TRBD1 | CASRQQGYQPQHF | TGTGCCAGCAGACAACAGGGGTATCAGCCCCAGCATTTT
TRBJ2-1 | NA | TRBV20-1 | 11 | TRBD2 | CSSPSGDEQFF | TGCAGTTCACCTAGCGGCGATGAGCAGTTCTTC
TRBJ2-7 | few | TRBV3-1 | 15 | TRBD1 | CASRQSLTGGNEQYF | TGTGCCAGCAGGCAATCTCTGACAGGGGGCAACGAGCAGTACTTC
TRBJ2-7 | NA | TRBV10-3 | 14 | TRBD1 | CAIKATGGSYEQYF | TGTGCCATCAAGGCGACAGGGGGTTCCTACGAGCAGTACTTC
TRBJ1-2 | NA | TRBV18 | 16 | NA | CASSPKVSKLYYGYTF | TGTGCCAGCTCACCAAAGGTTAGCAAGCTCTACTATGGCTACACCTTC
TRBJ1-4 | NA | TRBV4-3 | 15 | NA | CASSQDPGYNEKLFF | TGCGCCAGCAGCCAAGATCCCGGATATAATGAAAAACTGTTTTTT
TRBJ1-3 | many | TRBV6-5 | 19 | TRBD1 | CASSYSYPGQGARGNTIYF | TGTGCCAGCAGTTACTCGTATCCGGGACAGGGGGCGCGGGGAAACACCATATATTTT
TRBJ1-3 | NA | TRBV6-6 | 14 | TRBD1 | CASKAGGLGNTIYF | TGTGCCAGCAAGGCAGGGGGGCTTGGAAACACCATATATTTT
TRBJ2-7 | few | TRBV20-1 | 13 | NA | CSARVAGNYEQYF | TGCAGTGCTAGAGTGGCAGGGAACTACGAGCAGTACTTC
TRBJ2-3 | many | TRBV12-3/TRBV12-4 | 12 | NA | CASSLAADTQYF | TGTGCCAGCAGTTTAGCAGCTGATACGCAGTATTTT
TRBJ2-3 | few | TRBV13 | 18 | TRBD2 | CASSSWTSGGPSTDTQYF | TGTGCCAGCAGCTCCTGGACTAGCGGGGGGCCGAGCACAGATACGCAGTATTTT
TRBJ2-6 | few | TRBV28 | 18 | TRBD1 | CASSFWGQITSGANVLTF | TGTGCCAGCAGTTTTTGGGGACAGATAACCTCTGGGGCCAACGTCCTGACTTTC
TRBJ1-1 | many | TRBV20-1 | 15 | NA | CSAISQGFMNTEAFF | TGCAGTGCTATAAGTCAGGGTTTCATGAACACTGAAGCTTTCTTT
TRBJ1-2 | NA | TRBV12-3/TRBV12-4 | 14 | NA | CASSFLNRGYGYTF | TGTGCCAGCAGTTTTCTGAATCGAGGCTATGGCTACACCTTC
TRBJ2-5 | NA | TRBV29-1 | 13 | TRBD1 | CSVERTGGETQYF | TGCAGCGTTGAACGGACAGGGGGAGAGACCCAGTACTTC
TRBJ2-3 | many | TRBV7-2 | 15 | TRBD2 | CASSLVAGGIDTQYF | TGTGCCAGCAGCTTAGTAGCGGGGGGAATAGATACGCAGTATTTT
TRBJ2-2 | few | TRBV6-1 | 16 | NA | CASSHPVGSGTGELFF | TGTGCCAGCAGCCACCCTGTAGGGAGCGGAACCGGGGAGCTGTTTTTT
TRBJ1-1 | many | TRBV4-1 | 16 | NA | CASSPLHSYLNTEAFF | TGCGCCAGCAGCCCCCTCCACAGTTACCTCAACACTGAAGCTTTCTTT
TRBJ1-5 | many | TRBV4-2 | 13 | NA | CASSAIGGQPQHF | TGTGCCAGCAGCGCTATAGGGGGACAGCCCCAGCATTTT
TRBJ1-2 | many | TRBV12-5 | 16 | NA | CASGWGGVGPIYGYTF | TGTGCTAGTGGTTGGGGCGGCGTGGGCCCGATCTATGGCTACACCTTC
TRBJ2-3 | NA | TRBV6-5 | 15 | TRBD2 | CASSYELADTDTQYF | TGTGCCAGCAGTTACGAACTAGCGGACACAGATACGCAGTATTTT
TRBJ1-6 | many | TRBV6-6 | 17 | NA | CASSYSPGLVGHSPLHF | TGTGCCAGCAGTTACTCACCAGGGCTAGTGGGACATTCACCCCTCCACTTT
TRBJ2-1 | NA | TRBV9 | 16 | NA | CASSVEIRGDNNEQFF | TGTGCCAGCAGCGTAGAGATCAGGGGGGACAACAATGAGCAGTTCTTC
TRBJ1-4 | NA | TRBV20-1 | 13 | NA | CSATGTSNEKLFF | TGCAGTGCGACCGGGACGTCGAATGAAAAACTGTTTTTT
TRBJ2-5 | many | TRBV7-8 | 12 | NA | CASSLGWETQYF | TGTGCCAGCAGCTTAGGCTGGGAGACCCAGTACTTC
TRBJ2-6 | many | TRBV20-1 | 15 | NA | CSARGPQGYTNVLTF | TGCAGTGCTAGAGGGCCTCAGGGATATACCAACGTCCTGACTTTC
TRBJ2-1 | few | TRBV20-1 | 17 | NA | CSARDASQGGTYNEQFF | TGCAGTGCTAGAGATGCCAGTCAGGGGGGGACCTACAATGAGCAGTTCTTC
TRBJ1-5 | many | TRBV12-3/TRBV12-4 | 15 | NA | CASSLIGGGNQPQHF | TGTGCCAGCAGTTTAATTGGGGGCGGCAATCAGCCCCAGCATTTT
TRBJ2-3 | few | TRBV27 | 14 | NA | CASSLPGGVRTQYF | TGTGCCAGCAGTCTCCCAGGGGGGGTCCGTACGCAGTATTTT
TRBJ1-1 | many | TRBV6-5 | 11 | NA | CASKLNTEAFF | TGTGCCAGCAAGCTGAACACTGAAGCTTTCTTT
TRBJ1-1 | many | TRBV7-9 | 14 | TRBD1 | CASRTQGAVTEAFF | TGTGCCAGCAGAACCCAGGGGGCTGTCACTGAAGCTTTCTTT
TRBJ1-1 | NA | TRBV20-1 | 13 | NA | CSARRTTDTEAFF | TGCAGTGCTCGCCGAACCACGGACACTGAAGCTTTCTTT
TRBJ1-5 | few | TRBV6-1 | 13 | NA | CASTQAVGRPQHF | TGTGCCAGCACCCAAGCTGTCGGGCGGCCCCAGCATTTT
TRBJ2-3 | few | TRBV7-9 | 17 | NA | CASSPGIQGPSTDTQYF | TGTGCCAGCAGTCCAGGCATACAGGGTCCGAGCACAGATACGCAGTATTTT
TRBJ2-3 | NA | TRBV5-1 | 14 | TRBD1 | CASSLTGPADTQYF | TGCGCCAGCAGCCTGACAGGGCCCGCAGATACGCAGTATTTT
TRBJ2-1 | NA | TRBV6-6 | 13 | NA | CASSYPASGEQFF | TGTGCCAGCAGTTACCCAGCATCTGGTGAGCAGTTCTTC
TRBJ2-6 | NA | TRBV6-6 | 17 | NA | CASSYPTGPAGANVLTF | TGTGCCAGCAGTTACCCCACAGGGCCAGCCGGGGCCAACGTCCTGACTTTC
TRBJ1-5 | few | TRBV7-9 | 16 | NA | CASSSKGIGGDQPQHF | TGTGCCAGCAGCTCAAAAGGAATCGGGGGGGATCAGCCCCAGCATTTT
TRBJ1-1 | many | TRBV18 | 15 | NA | CASSPVSPPNTEAFF | TGTGCCAGCTCCCCGGTTTCGCCTCCGAACACTGAAGCTTTCTTT
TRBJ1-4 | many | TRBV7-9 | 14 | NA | CASSFEATNEKLFF | TGTGCCAGCAGTTTCGAAGCAACTAATGAAAAACTGTTTTTT
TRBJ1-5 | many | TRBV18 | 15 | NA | CASSPGVRGNQPQHF | TGTGCCAGCTCACCGGGAGTTCGTGGGAATCAGCCCCAGCATTTT
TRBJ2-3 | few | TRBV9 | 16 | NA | CASSVLDTGIGDTQYF | TGTGCCAGCAGCGTTTTAGATACTGGCATAGGAGATACGCAGTATTTT
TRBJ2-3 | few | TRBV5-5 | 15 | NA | CASSLSWGSTDTQYF | TGTGCCAGCAGCTTGTCGTGGGGAAGCACAGATACGCAGTATTTT
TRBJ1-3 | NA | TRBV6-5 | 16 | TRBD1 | CASRTHRGRSGNTIYF | TGTGCCAGCAGAACTCACAGGGGGCGTTCTGGAAACACCATATATTTT
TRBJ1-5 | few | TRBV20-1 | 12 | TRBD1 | CSAQGGIQPQHF | TGCAGTGCTCAGGGGGGGATTCAGCCCCAGCATTTT